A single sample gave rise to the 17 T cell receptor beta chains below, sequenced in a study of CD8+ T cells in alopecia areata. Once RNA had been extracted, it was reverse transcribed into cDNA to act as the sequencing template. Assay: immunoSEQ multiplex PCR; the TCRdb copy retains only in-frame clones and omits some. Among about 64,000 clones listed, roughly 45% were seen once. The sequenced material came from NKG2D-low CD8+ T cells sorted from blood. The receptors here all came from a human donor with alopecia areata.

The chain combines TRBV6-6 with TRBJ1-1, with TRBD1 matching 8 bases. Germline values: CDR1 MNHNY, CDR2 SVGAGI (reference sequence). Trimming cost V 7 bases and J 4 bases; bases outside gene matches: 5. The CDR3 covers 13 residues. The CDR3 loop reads CASNNGQGTEAFF. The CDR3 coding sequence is TGTGCCAGCAACAACGGACAGGGCACTGAAGCTTTCTTT.

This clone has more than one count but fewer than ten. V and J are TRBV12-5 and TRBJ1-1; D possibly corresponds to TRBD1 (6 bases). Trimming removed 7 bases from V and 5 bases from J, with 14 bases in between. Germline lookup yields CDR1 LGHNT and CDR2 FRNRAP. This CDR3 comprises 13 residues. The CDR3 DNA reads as TGTGCTAGTGCTCCCACAGGGTTGACTGAAGCTTTCTTT. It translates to CASAPTGLTEAFF.

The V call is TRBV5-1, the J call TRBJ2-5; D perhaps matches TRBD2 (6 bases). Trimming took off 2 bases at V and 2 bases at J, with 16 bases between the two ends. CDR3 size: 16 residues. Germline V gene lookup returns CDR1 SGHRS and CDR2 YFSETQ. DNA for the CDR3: TGCGCCAGCAGCTTCGGGCGGGGACCCCCTCAAGAGACCCAGTACTTC. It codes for CASSFGRGPPQETQYF.

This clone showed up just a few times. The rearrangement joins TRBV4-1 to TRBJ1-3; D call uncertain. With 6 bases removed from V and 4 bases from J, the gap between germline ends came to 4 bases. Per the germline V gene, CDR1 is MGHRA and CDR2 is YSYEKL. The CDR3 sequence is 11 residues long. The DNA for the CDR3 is TGCGCCAGCAGGGCAGGAAACACCATATATTTT. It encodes CASRAGNTIYF.

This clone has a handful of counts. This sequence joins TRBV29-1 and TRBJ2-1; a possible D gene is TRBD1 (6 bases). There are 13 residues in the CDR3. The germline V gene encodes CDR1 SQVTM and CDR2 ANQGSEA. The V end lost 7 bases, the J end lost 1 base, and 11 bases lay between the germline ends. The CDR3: CSGRGSSYNEQFF. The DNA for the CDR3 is TGCAGCGGTAGGGGGTCTTCCTACAATGAGCAGTTCTTC.

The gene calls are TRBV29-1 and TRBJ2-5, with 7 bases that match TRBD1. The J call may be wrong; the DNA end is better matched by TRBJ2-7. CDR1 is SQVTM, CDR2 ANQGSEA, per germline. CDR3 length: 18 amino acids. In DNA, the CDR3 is TGCAGCGTTGAAGAGCCCCTACCCGGGACAGACCTTTCCTACGAGCAGTACTTC. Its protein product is CSVEEPLPGTDLSYEQYF.

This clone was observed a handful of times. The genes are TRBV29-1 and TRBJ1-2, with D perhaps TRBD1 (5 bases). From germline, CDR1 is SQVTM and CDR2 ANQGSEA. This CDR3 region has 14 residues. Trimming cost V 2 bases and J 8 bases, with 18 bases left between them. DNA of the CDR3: TGCAGCGTTGAATGGGGTGGGGCGGCCTGGGGCTACACCTTC. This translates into CSVEWGGAAWGYTF.

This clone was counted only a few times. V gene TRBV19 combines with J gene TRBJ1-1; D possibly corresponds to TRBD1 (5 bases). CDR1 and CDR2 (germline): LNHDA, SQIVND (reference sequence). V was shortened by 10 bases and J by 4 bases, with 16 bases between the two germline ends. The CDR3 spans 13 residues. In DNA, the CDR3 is TGTGCCAAAGTAACAGGCTTACTCACTGAAGCTTTCTTT. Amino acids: CAKVTGLLTEAFF.

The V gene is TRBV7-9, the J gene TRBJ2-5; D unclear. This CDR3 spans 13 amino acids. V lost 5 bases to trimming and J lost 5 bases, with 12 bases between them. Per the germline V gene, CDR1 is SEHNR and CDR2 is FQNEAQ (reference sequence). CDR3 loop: CASSRRLMETQYF. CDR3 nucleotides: TGTGCCAGCAGCCGGCGGTTGATGGAGACCCAGTACTTC.

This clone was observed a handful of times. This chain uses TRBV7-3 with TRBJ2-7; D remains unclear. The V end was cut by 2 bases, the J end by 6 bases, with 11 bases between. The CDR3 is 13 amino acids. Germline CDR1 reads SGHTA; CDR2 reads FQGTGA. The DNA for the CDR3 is TGTGCCAGCAGCTTAGTTGGCCCAGGCGAGCAGTACTTC. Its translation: CASSLVGPGEQYF. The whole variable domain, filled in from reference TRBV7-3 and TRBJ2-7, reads GAGVSQTPSNKVTEKGKYVELRCDPISGHTALYWYRQSLGQGPEFLIYFQGTGAADDSGLPNDRFFAVRPEGSVSTLKIQRTERGDSAVYLCASSLVGPGEQYFGPGTRLTVT.

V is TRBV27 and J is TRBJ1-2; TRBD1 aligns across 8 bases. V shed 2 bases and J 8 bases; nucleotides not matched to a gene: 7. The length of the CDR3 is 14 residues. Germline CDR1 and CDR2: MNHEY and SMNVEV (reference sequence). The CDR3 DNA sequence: TGTGCCAGCAGTTTAACGGGACAGGCCCCGGGCTACACCTTC. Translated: CASSLTGQAPGYTF.

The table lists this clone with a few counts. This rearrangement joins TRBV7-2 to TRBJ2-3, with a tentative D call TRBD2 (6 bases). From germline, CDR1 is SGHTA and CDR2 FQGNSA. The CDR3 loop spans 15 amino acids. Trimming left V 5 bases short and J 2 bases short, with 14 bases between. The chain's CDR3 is CASSPIAGPTDTQYF. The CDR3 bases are TGTGCCAGCAGCCCTATTGCGGGGCCCACAGATACGCAGTATTTT.

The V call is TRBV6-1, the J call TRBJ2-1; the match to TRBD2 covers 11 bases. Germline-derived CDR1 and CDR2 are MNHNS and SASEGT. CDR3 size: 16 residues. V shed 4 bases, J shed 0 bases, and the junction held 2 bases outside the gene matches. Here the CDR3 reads CASSVLAGGSYNEQFF. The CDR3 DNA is TGTGCCAGCAGTGTTCTAGCGGGGGGCTCCTACAATGAGCAGTTCTTC.

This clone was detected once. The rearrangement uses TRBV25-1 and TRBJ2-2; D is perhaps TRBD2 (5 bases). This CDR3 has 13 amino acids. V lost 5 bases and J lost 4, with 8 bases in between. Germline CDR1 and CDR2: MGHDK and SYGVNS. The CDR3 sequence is CASSIASTGELFF. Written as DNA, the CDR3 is TGTGCCAGCAGTATAGCGAGCACCGGGGAGCTGTTTTTT.

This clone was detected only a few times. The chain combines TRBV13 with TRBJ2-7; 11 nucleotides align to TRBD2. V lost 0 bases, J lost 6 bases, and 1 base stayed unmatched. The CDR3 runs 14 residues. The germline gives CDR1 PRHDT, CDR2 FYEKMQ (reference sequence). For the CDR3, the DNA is TGTGCCAGCAGCTTAGGACTAGCGGGAGTCGAGCAGTACTTC. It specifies CASSLGLAGVEQYF.

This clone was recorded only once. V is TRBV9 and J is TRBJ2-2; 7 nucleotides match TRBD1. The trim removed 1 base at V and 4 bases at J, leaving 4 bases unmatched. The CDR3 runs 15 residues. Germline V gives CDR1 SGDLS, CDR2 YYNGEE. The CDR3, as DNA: TGTGCCAGCAGCGTAATCACAGGGGTCACCGGGGAGCTGTTTTTT. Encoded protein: CASSVITGVTGELFF.

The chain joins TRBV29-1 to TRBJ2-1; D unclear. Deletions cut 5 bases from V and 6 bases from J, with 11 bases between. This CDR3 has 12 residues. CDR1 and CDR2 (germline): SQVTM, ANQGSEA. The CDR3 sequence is CSVLQILNEQFF. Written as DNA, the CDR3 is TGCAGCGTTTTACAGATTCTCAATGAGCAGTTCTTC.